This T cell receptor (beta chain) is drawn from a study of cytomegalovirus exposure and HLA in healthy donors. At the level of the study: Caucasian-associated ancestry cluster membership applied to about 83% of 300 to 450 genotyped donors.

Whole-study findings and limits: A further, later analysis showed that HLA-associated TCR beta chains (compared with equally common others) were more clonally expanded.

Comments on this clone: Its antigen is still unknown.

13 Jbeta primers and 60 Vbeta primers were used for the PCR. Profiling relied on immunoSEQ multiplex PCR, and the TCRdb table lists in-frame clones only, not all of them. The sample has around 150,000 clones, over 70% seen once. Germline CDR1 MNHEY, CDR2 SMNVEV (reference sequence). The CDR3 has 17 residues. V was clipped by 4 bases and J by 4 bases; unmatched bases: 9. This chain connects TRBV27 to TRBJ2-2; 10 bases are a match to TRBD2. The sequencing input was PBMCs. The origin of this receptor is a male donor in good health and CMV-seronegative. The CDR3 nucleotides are TGTGCCAGCAGTTCCGTATTACTAGCGGGGCCCACCGGGGAGCTGTTTTTT. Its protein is CASSSVLLAGPTGELFF.